The text below deals with one TCR beta chain. The antigen is not known. This entry is derived from a study of cytomegalovirus exposure and HLA in healthy donors. Study-level background: Within the Caucasian-associated ancestry cluster were around four fifths of the roughly 360 genotyped donors. Study outcomes and limitations: Whilst most TCR sequences proved rare, a subset of public TCRs occurred across many donors. Accurate prediction of HLA-A and HLA-B alleles (for most subjects) was reportedly achieved from TCR beta sequences.

Vbeta (60) and Jbeta (13) primers were used in the PCR. TCRdb keeps only in-frame clones here, not all; method: immunoSEQ multiplex PCR. The sample consists of under 200,000 clones, 80% to 90% of them appearing once. The clonotype comes from a woman younger than 45 in good health and CMV-seronegative. The sequenced material came from PBMCs.

CDR3 sequence: CASSLGLAGGGDTQYF. The CDR3 bases are TGTGCCAGCAGCTTGGGACTAGCGGGAGGTGGAGATACGCAGTATTTT. This chain connects TRBV11-2 to TRBJ2-3; 15 bases are shared with TRBD2. Germline values: CDR1 SGHAT, CDR2 FQNNGV. Unmatched junction bases numbered 3, after V lost 3 bases and J lost 5 bases. The CDR3 is 16 residues long.